This is a list of T cell receptor beta chains from one sample in a study of molecular identifiers for immune sequencing clone quantification. From the PCR reads, TCRdb called clonotypes with MiXCR, one entry per CDR3 protein. This sample yields over 600,000 distinct CDR3 sequences, of which about 20% are seen a single time; roughly 0.83% belongs to the top ten. The sample taken for sequencing was naive CD8+ T cells from blood, with Jurkat cell RNA spiked in. These receptor sequences come from a human donor in good health. Some libraries in this study had Jurkat cell RNA spiked in. CDR3s include the opening cysteine and the closing phenylalanine or tryptophan. Each record gives: clone size, D gene, J gene, V gene, CDR3 DNA, CDR3 protein. The D gene is left open where the match is weak. A clone size is listed for some rows: how often the clone was seen (once, few, many), or a class if it is expanded.

clone size: many
D gene: -
J gene: TRBJ2-7
V gene: TRBV4-3
CDR3 DNA: TGCGCCAGCAGCCAAGCTCGGGCAGGAAGCTCCTACGAGCAGTACTTC
CDR3 protein: CASSQARAGSSYEQYF

clone size: few
D gene: -
J gene: TRBJ2-1
V gene: TRBV11-3
CDR3 DNA: TGTGCCAGCAGTGAGGGGGATGAGCAGTTCTTC
CDR3 protein: CASSEGDEQFF

clone size: -
D gene: -
J gene: TRBJ2-1
V gene: TRBV9
CDR3 DNA: TGTGCCAGCAGCGTTGGCCCGATGACCTACAATGAGCAGTTCTTC
CDR3 protein: CASSVGPMTYNEQFF

clone size: many
D gene: -
J gene: TRBJ2-7
V gene: TRBV14
CDR3 DNA: TGTGCCAGCAGCCAAGCGCAGGCCTCCTACGAGCAGTACTTC
CDR3 protein: CASSQAQASYEQYF

clone size: many
D gene: TRBD1
J gene: TRBJ2-1
V gene: TRBV4-3
CDR3 DNA: TGCGCCAGCAGGAGAGACAGGGGTGCGTACAATGAGCAGTTCTTC
CDR3 protein: CASRRDRGAYNEQFF

clone size: many
D gene: TRBD2
J gene: TRBJ2-3
V gene: TRBV27
CDR3 DNA: TGTGCCAGCAGTCCCCCCCGGGGGGTCAGTAGCACAGATACGCAGTATTTT
CDR3 protein: CASSPPRGVSSTDTQYF

clone size: -
D gene: -
J gene: TRBJ2-3
V gene: TRBV15
CDR3 DNA: TGTGCCACCAGCAGGGAGGAGGACCCCCCTTATACGCAGTATTTT
CDR3 protein: CATSREEDPPYTQYF

clone size: many
D gene: -
J gene: TRBJ2-7
V gene: TRBV14
CDR3 DNA: TGTGCCAGCAGCCAAGTCGCAGGGACCTACGAGCAGTACTTC
CDR3 protein: CASSQVAGTYEQYF

clone size: -
D gene: TRBD1
J gene: TRBJ2-7
V gene: TRBV4-3
CDR3 DNA: TGCGCCAGCAGCCAAGATTGGGGCAGGGGGTACGAGCAGTACTTC
CDR3 protein: CASSQDWGRGYEQYF

clone size: few
D gene: TRBD1
J gene: TRBJ2-5
V gene: TRBV6-5
CDR3 DNA: TGTGCCAGCAGCCGGGTAGGACAGGGGCTGGAGACCCAGTACTTC
CDR3 protein: CASSRVGQGLETQYF

clone size: -
D gene: -
J gene: TRBJ1-2
V gene: TRBV3-1
CDR3 DNA: TGTGCCAGCAGCCAAGATCGTAAAGGCTTTTCACCAAACTATGGCTACACCTTC
CDR3 protein: CASSQDRKGFSPNYGYTF

clone size: many
D gene: TRBD2
J gene: TRBJ2-2
V gene: TRBV4-1
CDR3 DNA: TGCGCCAGCAGCCAACCGACTAGCGCCGGGGAGCTGTTTTTT
CDR3 protein: CASSQPTSAGELFF

clone size: many
D gene: -
J gene: TRBJ2-7
V gene: TRBV9
CDR3 DNA: TGTGCCAGCAGCGTAGGAGGGGGGCGAGACGAGCAGTACTTC
CDR3 protein: CASSVGGGRDEQYF

clone size: -
D gene: -
J gene: TRBJ1-2
V gene: TRBV12-3/TRBV12-4
CDR3 DNA: TGTGCCAGCAGTCCCGACAGTGACTATGGCTACACCTTC
CDR3 protein: CASSPDSDYGYTF

clone size: many
D gene: -
J gene: TRBJ1-1
V gene: TRBV6-5
CDR3 DNA: TGTGCCAGCAGTTACTCCCGGGGGGCGCGCACTGAAGCTTTCTTT
CDR3 protein: CASSYSRGARTEAFF

clone size: -
D gene: -
J gene: TRBJ2-1
V gene: TRBV9
CDR3 DNA: TGTGCCAGCAGCTTGGTGTCCGGGGCCGACGGTGAGCAGTTCTTC
CDR3 protein: CASSLVSGADGEQFF

clone size: -
D gene: TRBD2
J gene: TRBJ2-2
V gene: TRBV30
CDR3 DNA: TGTGCCTGGAGTGGGTCACTAGCGACTACCGGGGAGCTGTTTTTT
CDR3 protein: CAWSGSLATTGELFF

clone size: many
D gene: -
J gene: TRBJ2-3
V gene: TRBV9
CDR3 DNA: TGTGCCAGCAGCGTAAAAGGGGATGGCACAGATACGCAGTATTTT
CDR3 protein: CASSVKGDGTDTQYF

clone size: many
D gene: -
J gene: TRBJ2-5
V gene: TRBV12-3/TRBV12-4
CDR3 DNA: TGTGCCAGCAGTTTAGTTCTAGCGAGCCAAGAGACCCAGTACTTC
CDR3 protein: CASSLVLASQETQYF

clone size: many
D gene: -
J gene: TRBJ2-3
V gene: TRBV11-2
CDR3 DNA: TGTGCCAGCAGCTTAGTAGGGGGTTGGGCAGATACGCAGTATTTT
CDR3 protein: CASSLVGGWADTQYF

clone size: few
D gene: -
J gene: TRBJ2-7
V gene: TRBV6-5
CDR3 DNA: TGTGCCAGCAGTTTAGCGATCACCTACGAGCAGTACTTC
CDR3 protein: CASSLAITYEQYF

clone size: many
D gene: TRBD1
J gene: TRBJ1-1
V gene: TRBV19
CDR3 DNA: TGTGCCAGTCTCGTGGGGACAGGGGGAGTTACTGAAGCTTTCTTT
CDR3 protein: CASLVGTGGVTEAFF

clone size: many
D gene: -
J gene: TRBJ1-1
V gene: TRBV18
CDR3 DNA: TGTGCCAGCAGCCCACAGAACACTGAAGCTTTCTTT
CDR3 protein: CASSPQNTEAFF

clone size: many
D gene: -
J gene: TRBJ2-2
V gene: TRBV20-1
CDR3 DNA: TGCAGTGCTAGAGCCTTGGGTCGGTACACCGGGGAGCTGTTTTTT
CDR3 protein: CSARALGRYTGELFF

clone size: many
D gene: -
J gene: TRBJ2-1
V gene: TRBV9
CDR3 DNA: TGTGCCAGCAGCGGAGGTGGGGCCTACAATGAGCAGTTCTTC
CDR3 protein: CASSGGGAYNEQFF

clone size: many
D gene: -
J gene: TRBJ1-1
V gene: TRBV5-4
CDR3 DNA: TGTGCCAGCAGCTGGAACGTCATGAACACTGAAGCTTTCTTT
CDR3 protein: CASSWNVMNTEAFF

clone size: many
D gene: TRBD2
J gene: TRBJ2-1
V gene: TRBV7-9
CDR3 DNA: TGTGCCAGCAGCCATCCTAGCGGGACCTTGAATGAGCAGTTCTTC
CDR3 protein: CASSHPSGTLNEQFF

clone size: few
D gene: TRBD1
J gene: TRBJ2-3
V gene: TRBV11-2
CDR3 DNA: TGTGCCAGCAGCTGGGGGCGAAGGGGGCCAGAAGATACGCAGTATTTT
CDR3 protein: CASSWGRRGPEDTQYF

clone size: -
D gene: -
J gene: TRBJ2-3
V gene: TRBV5-8
CDR3 DNA: TGTGCCAGCAGCCAATTGATGGACTACTTAAGGATAGATACGCAGTATTTT
CDR3 protein: CASSQLMDYLRIDTQYF

clone size: -
D gene: -
J gene: TRBJ2-3
V gene: TRBV9
CDR3 DNA: TGTGCCAGCAGCGTACGGGGGTCTAGCACAGATACGCAGTATTTT
CDR3 protein: CASSVRGSSTDTQYF

clone size: many
D gene: -
J gene: TRBJ2-5
V gene: TRBV5-1
CDR3 DNA: TGCGCCAGCAGCTTGGCCGCAGTTCAAGAGACCCAGTACTTC
CDR3 protein: CASSLAAVQETQYF

clone size: -
D gene: TRBD2
J gene: TRBJ2-1
V gene: TRBV12-3/TRBV12-4
CDR3 DNA: TGTGCCAGCAGTTTACAAATCGGTAGCGGGAGGGCGGTCAATGAGCAGTTCTTC
CDR3 protein: CASSLQIGSGRAVNEQFF

clone size: -
D gene: TRBD2
J gene: TRBJ2-1
V gene: TRBV7-9
CDR3 DNA: TGTGCCAGCAGACCTGCTAGCGGGGGGACTCCGAGCTCCTACAATGAGCAGTTCTTC
CDR3 protein: CASRPASGGTPSSYNEQFF

clone size: -
D gene: TRBD1
J gene: TRBJ2-3
V gene: TRBV19
CDR3 DNA: TGTGCCAGTATCGGACAGGGGGGCACAGATACGCAGTATTTT
CDR3 protein: CASIGQGGTDTQYF

clone size: few
D gene: -
J gene: TRBJ1-4
V gene: TRBV6-6
CDR3 DNA: TGTGCCAGCAACACAGGGTTGGATAATGAAAAACTGTTTTTT
CDR3 protein: CASNTGLDNEKLFF

clone size: many
D gene: -
J gene: TRBJ2-3
V gene: TRBV20-1
CDR3 DNA: TGCAGTGCTAAGGGTTTAGGGACAGATACGCAGTATTTT
CDR3 protein: CSAKGLGTDTQYF